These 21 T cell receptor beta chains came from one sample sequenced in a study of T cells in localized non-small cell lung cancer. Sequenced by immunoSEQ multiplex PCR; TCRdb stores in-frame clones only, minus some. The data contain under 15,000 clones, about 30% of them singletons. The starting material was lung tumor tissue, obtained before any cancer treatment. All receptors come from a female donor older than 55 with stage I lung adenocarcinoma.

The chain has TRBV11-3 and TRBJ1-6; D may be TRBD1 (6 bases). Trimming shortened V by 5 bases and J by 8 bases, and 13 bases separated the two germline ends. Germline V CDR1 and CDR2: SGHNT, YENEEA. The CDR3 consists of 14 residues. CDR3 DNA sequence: TGTGCCAGCAGCCGTGGACAGCCCGATTCACCCCTCCACTTT. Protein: CASSRGQPDSPLHF. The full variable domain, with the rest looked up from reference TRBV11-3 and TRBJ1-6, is EAGVVQSPRYKIIEKKQPVAFWCNPISGHNTLYWYLQNLGQGPELLIRYENEEAVDDSQLPKDRFSAERLKGVDSTLKIQPAELGDSAVYLCASSRGQPDSPLHFGNGTRLTVT.

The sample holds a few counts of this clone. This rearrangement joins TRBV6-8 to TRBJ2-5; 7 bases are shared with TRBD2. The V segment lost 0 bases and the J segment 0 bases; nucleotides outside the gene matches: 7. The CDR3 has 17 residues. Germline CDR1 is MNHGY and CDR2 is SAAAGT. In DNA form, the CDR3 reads TGTGCCAGCAGTTACTCACTAGGGCGGGGGAACCAAGAGACCCAGTACTTC. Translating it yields CASSYSLGRGNQETQYF.

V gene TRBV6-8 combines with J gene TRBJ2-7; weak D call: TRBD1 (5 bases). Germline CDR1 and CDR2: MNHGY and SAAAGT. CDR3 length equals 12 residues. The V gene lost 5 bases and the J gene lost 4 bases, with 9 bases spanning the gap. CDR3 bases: TGTGCCAGCAGTCTACAGGTATACGAGCAGTACTTC. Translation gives CASSLQVYEQYF.

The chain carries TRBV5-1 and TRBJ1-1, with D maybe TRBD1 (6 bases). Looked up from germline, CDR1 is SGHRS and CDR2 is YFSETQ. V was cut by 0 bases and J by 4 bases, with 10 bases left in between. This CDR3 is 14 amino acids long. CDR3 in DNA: TGCGCCAGCAGCTTGGAATCGGGGGCCACTGAAGCTTTCTTT. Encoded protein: CASSLESGATEAFF.

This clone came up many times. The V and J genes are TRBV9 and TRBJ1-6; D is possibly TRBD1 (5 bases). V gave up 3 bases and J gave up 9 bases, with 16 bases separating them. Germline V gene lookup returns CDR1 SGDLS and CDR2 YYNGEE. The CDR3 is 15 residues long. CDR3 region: CASSASSEQGSPLHF. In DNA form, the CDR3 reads TGTGCCAGCAGCGCCTCCTCCGAGCAGGGTTCACCCCTCCACTTT.

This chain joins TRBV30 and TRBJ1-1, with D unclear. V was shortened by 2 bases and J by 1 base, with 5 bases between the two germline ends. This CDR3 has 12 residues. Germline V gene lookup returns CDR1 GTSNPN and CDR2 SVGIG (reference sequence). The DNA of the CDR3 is TGTGCCTGGAGTAGAACGAACACTGAAGCTTTCTTT. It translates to CAWSRTNTEAFF.

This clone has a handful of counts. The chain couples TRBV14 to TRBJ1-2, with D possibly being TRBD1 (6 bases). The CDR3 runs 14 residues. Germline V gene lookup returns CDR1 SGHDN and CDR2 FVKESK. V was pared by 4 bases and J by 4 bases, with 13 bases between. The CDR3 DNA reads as TGTGCCAGCAGCCGGTTAGGAGGGGGCTATGGCTACACCTTC. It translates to CASSRLGGGYGYTF.

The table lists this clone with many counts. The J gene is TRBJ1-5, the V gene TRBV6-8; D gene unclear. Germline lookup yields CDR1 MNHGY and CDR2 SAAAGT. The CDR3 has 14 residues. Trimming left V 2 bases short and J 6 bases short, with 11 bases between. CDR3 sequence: CASSYNRVGQPQHF. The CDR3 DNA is TGTGCCAGCAGTTACAATAGGGTTGGTCAGCCCCAGCATTTT.

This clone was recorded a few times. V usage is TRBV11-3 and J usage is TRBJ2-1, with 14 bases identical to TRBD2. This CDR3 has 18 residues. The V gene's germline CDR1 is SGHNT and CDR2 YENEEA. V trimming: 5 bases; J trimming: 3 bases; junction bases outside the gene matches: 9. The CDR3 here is CASSDRTSGRYVYNEQFF. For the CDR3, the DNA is TGTGCCAGCAGCGATCGGACTAGCGGGAGGTACGTCTACAATGAGCAGTTCTTC.

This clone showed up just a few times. CDR3: CASSYAGTQYF. The CDR3 nucleotides are TGTGCCAGCAGTTACGCGGGGACCCAGTACTTC. The V gene is TRBV6-7, the J gene TRBJ2-5, with TRBD2 as a possible D gene (5 bases). TRBV6-7 is an ORF for which the function is uncertain. This CDR3 has 11 residues. V lost 2 bases to trimming and J lost 7 bases, with 5 bases between them.

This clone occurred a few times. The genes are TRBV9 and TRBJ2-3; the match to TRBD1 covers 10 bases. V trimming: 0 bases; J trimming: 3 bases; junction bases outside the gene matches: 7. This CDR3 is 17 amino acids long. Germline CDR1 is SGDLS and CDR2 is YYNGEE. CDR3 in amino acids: CASSVGVRQGATDTQYF. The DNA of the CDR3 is TGTGCCAGCAGCGTAGGAGTGAGACAGGGGGCAACAGATACGCAGTATTTT.

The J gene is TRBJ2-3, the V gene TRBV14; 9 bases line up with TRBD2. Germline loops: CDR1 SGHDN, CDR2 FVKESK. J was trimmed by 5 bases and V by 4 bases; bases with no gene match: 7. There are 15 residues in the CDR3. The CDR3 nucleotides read TGTGCCAGCAGCCTAGCGGGAGACTCTTTAGATACGCAGTATTTT. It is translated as CASSLAGDSLDTQYF.

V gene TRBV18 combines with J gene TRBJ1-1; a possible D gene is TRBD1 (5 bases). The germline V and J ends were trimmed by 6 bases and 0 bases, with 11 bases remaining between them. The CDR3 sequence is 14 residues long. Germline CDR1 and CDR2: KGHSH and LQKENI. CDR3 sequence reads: CASSSMGLNTEAFF. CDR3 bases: TGTGCCAGCTCCTCCATGGGGCTGAACACTGAAGCTTTCTTT.

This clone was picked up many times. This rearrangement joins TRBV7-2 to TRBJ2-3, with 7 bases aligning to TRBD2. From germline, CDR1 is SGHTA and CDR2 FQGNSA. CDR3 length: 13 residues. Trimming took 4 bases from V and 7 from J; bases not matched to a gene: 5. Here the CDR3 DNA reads TGTGCCAGCAGCTACCACGGGGGGAATACGCAGTATTTT. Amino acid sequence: CASSYHGGNTQYF.

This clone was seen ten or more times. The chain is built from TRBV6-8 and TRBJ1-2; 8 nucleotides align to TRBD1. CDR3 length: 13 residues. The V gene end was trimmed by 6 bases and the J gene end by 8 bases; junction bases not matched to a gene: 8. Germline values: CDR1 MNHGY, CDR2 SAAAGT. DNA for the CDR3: TGTGCCAGCAGGCCACCAGGGGGCCGGGGCTACACCTTC. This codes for CASRPPGGRGYTF.

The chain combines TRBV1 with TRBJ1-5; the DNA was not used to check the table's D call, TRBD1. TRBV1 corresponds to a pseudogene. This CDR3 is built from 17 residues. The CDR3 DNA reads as TGCGCCAGCAGCCAAGCCCACCGACAGGGCGGGAATCAGCCCCAGCATTTT. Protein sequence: CASSQAHRQGGNQPQHF.

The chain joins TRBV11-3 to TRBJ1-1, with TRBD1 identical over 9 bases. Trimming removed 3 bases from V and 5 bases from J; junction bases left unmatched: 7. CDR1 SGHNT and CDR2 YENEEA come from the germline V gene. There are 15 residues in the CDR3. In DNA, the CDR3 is TGTGCCAGCAGCTTCCGGGACAGGGTTGGGACTGAAGCTTTCTTT. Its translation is CASSFRDRVGTEAFF.

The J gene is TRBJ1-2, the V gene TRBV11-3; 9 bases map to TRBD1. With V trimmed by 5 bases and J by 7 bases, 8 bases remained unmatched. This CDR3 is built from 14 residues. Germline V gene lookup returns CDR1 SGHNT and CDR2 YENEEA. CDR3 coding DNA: TGTGCCAGCAGCGATCAACAGGGGGCGCGTGGCTACACCTTC. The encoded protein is CASSDQQGARGYTF.

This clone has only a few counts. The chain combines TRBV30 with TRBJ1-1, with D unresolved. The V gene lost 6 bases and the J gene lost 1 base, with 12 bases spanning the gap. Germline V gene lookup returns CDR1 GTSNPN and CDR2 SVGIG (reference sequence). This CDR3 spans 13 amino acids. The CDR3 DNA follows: TGTGCCTGCCTTTATAGGGAGAACACTGAAGCTTTCTTT. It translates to CACLYRENTEAFF.

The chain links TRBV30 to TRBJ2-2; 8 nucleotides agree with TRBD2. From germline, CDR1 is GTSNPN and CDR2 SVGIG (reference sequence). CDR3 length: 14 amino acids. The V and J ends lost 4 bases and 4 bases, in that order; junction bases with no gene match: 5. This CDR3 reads CAWTGGAATGELFF. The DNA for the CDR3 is TGTGCCTGGACCGGGGGGGCGGCCACCGGGGAGCTGTTTTTT.

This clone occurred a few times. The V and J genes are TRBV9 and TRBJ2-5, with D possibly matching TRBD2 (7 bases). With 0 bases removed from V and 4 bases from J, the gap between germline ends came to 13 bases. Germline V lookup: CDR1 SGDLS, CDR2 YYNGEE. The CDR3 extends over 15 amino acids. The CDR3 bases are TGTGCCAGCAGCGTAGCCGCGGGGGCTGGAGAGACCCAGTACTTC. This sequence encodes CASSVAAGAGETQYF.